These 24 T cell receptor beta chains came from one sample sequenced in a study of CD4 T cell repertoires in COVID-19. Profiling relied on immunoSEQ multiplex PCR, and the TCRdb table lists in-frame clones only, not all of them. Here the sample spans about 75,000 clones, under 90% being singletons. The starting material was CD4+ T cells from peripheral blood, obtained after recovery from COVID-19. The receptors stem from a human donor who had COVID-19.

In DNA, the CDR3 is TGTGCCACCAGTGACCCAGCTCCGGACGGGAACCACTACGAGCAGTACTTC. This translates into CATSDPAPDGNHYEQYF. The chain uses TRBV24-1 and TRBJ2-7; perhaps TRBD2 as D (5 bases). The CDR3 has 17 amino acids. CDR1 and CDR2 from the germline V gene are KGHDR and SFDVKD. Trimming took off 4 bases at V and 3 bases at J, with 21 bases between the two ends.

The chain employs TRBV13 and TRBJ1-5; D not certain. V was pared by 3 bases and J by 0 bases, with 6 bases between. The CDR3 is made up of 14 amino acids. Germline V CDR1 and CDR2: PRHDT, FYEKMQ (reference sequence). DNA for the CDR3: TGTGCCAGCAGCTTTCAAAGTAGCAATCAGCCCCAGCATTTT. Protein sequence: CASSFQSSNQPQHF.

The rearrangement links TRBV2 to TRBJ2-7; tentatively, D is TRBD2 (5 bases). The CDR3 is made up of 14 amino acids. Deletions cut 7 bases from V and 0 bases from J, with 13 bases between. Germline-derived CDR1 and CDR2 are SNHLY and FYNNEI. As DNA, the CDR3 is TGTGCCAGCAAGAGGGATAGCGACTCCTACGAGCAGTACTTC. It specifies CASKRDSDSYEQYF.

The chain recombines TRBV6-5 with TRBJ1-6; D is ambiguous. The germline gives CDR1 MNHEY, CDR2 SVGAGI. The germline V and J ends were trimmed by 3 bases and 9 bases, with 12 bases remaining between them. The CDR3 extends over 14 amino acids. CDR3 nucleotides: TGTGCCAGCAGTTATAACGAGGGTACTTCACCCCTCCACTTT. The encoded protein is CASSYNEGTSPLHF.

The rearrangement joins TRBV18 to TRBJ2-2; 8 nucleotides match TRBD1. Germline values: CDR1 KGHSH, CDR2 LQKENI. J lost 7 bases, V lost 3 bases, and 4 bases had no gene match. This CDR3 has 14 amino acids. The CDR3 here is CASSPGTGDGELFF. The CDR3 nucleotides are TGTGCCAGCTCACCCGGGACAGGCGACGGGGAGCTGTTTTTT.

This clone is termed medium-sized (0.01 to 0.1%). The J gene is TRBJ1-2, the V gene TRBV19, with D perhaps matching TRBD1 (5 bases). The CDR3 is made up of 12 amino acids. Germline CDR1 and CDR2: LNHDA and SQIVND (reference sequence). With 7 bases removed from V and 5 bases from J, the gap between germline ends came to 11 bases. The CDR3 region is CASIGEGYGYTF. The CDR3 DNA follows: TGTGCCAGTATCGGTGAGGGGTATGGCTACACCTTC.

The V gene is TRBV7-9, the J gene TRBJ2-6, with D uncertain. Germline lookup yields CDR1 SEHNR and CDR2 FQNEAQ (reference sequence). This CDR3 region has 16 residues. V lost 1 base, J lost 1 base, and 8 bases lay in between. DNA of the CDR3: TGTGCCAGCAGCTTAGACGGCTTGTCTGGGGCCAACGTCCTGACTTTC. Translating it yields CASSLDGLSGANVLTF.

The V call is TRBV6-5, the J call TRBJ1-1; no firm D call. Germline-derived CDR1 and CDR2 are MNHEY and SVGAGI. V dropped 6 bases and J dropped 3 bases, with 11 bases sitting between them. This CDR3 region has 13 residues. The chain's CDR3 is CASRIYRDTEAFF. The CDR3 DNA reads TGTGCCAGCAGAATATATCGGGACACTGAAGCTTTCTTT.

The rearrangement joins TRBV2 to TRBJ1-4; possible D gene TRBD1, 6 bases. Germline lookup yields CDR1 SNHLY and CDR2 FYNNEI. The CDR3 loop spans 13 amino acids. V was clipped by 1 base and J by 15 bases, with 15 bases between them. As DNA, the CDR3 is TGTGCCAGCAGTGAAGATGGACAGTTGAGTATGTTTTTT. Amino acids: CASSEDGQLSMFF.

The V and J genes are TRBV6-6 and TRBJ1-2; 7 nucleotides agree with TRBD1. Germline loops: CDR1 MNHNY, CDR2 SVGAGI (reference sequence). V shed 0 bases, J shed 8 bases, and the junction held 9 bases outside the gene matches. The CDR3 loop spans 15 amino acids. Here the CDR3 reads CASSYSGGGMYGYTF. As DNA, the CDR3 is TGTGCCAGCAGTTACTCGGGAGGGGGCATGTACGGCTACACCTTC.

This chain links TRBV25-1 with TRBJ2-7; D might be TRBD1 (6 bases). Germline V gene sequence: CDR1 MGHDK, CDR2 SYGVNS. The V and J ends lost 7 bases and 7 bases respectively, with 14 bases between them. This CDR3 is built from 12 residues. CDR3 coding DNA: TGTGCCAGCAATGACGGACAGAGGGAGCAGTACTTC. Its translation: CASNDGQREQYF.

Only a few counts were recorded for this clone. V is TRBV10-3 and J is TRBJ2-7; TRBD1 is a possible D gene (6 bases). V was clipped by 6 bases and J by 13 bases, with 19 bases between them. This CDR3 has 12 residues. Germline loops: CDR1 ENHRY, CDR2 SYGVKD. The CDR3 protein is CAISAPPGEGYF. CDR3 DNA sequence: TGTGCCATCAGCGCTCCCCCAGGGGAAGGATACTTC.

The chain couples TRBV6-1 to TRBJ1-5; no firm D call. V lost 3 bases and J 7 bases, leaving 13 bases between the germline ends. The CDR3 consists of 14 residues. Germline CDR1 is MNHNS and CDR2 is SASEGT. In nucleotides, the CDR3 is TGTGCCAGCAGTGAGGAGGGAGGGTGGCAGCCCCAGCATTTT. Its protein product is CASSEEGGWQPQHF.

The V and J genes are TRBV3-1 (or the pseudogene TRBV3-2) and TRBJ2-3, with D unclear. V was trimmed by 5 bases and J by 5 bases, leaving 8 bases between them. The germline V gene encodes CDR1 LGHDT and CDR2 YNNKEL (reference sequence). The CDR3 consists of 12 residues. CDR3 loop: CASSEMQDTQYF. The CDR3 nucleotides are TGTGCCAGCAGCGAGATGCAAGATACGCAGTATTTT.

This chain links TRBV29-1 with TRBJ1-1; D gene unclear. Germline values: CDR1 SQVTM, CDR2 ANQGSEA. The V end was cut by 4 bases, the J end by 4 bases, with 13 bases between. CDR3 length: 13 residues. CDR3 sequence (DNA): TGCAGCGTTGTCGGTCGCTTAGTCACTGAAGCTTTCTTT. Protein product: CSVVGRLVTEAFF. The complete variable domain, with remaining parts taken from reference TRBV29-1 and TRBJ1-1, reads SAVISQKPSRDICQRGTSLTIQCQVDSQVTMMFWYRQQPGQSLTLIATANQGSEATYESGFVIDKFPISRPNLTFSTLTVSNMSPEDSSIYLCSVVGRLVTEAFFGQGTRLTVV.

The chain links TRBV28 to TRBJ1-1; 10 bases align to TRBD1. Germline assignment: CDR1 MDHEN and CDR2 SYDVKM. The CDR3 length is 14 residues. The ends lost 11 bases at V and 5 bases at J; junction bases unmatched: 11. The CDR3 here is CAARQGAGGTEAFF. In DNA form, the CDR3 reads TGTGCCGCAAGACAGGGGGCGGGAGGGACTGAAGCTTTCTTT.

The gene calls are TRBV2 and TRBJ2-2, with 8 bases that match TRBD2. Germline assignment: CDR1 SNHLY and CDR2 FYNNEI. V gave up 11 bases and J gave up 2 bases; unmatched junction bases: 4. The CDR3 is 13 residues long. CDR3: CAGSGENTGELFF. Written as DNA, the CDR3 is TGTGCCGGTAGCGGGGAAAACACCGGGGAGCTGTTTTTT.

The gene calls are TRBV7-2 and TRBJ2-2; TRBD1 might be the D (6 bases). Trimming stripped 4 bases from V and 7 bases from J, with 19 bases between. Germline V gene sequence: CDR1 SGHTA, CDR2 FQGNSA. This CDR3 region has 16 residues. Here the CDR3 reads CASSSREQGYSGELFF. As DNA, the CDR3 is TGTGCCAGCAGCTCACGGGAACAGGGATATAGCGGGGAGCTGTTTTTT.

The chain couples TRBV30 to TRBJ2-1; D is unresolved. CDR1 GTSNPN and CDR2 SVGIG come from the germline V gene (reference sequence). V lost 3 bases to trimming and J lost 4 bases, with 13 bases between them. This CDR3 has 14 residues. The CDR3 DNA reads TGTGCCTGGAGCCGATTAGCAGGATACAATGAGCAGTTCTTC. Translation: CAWSRLAGYNEQFF. The full variable domain, completed using reference TRBV30 and TRBJ2-1, is SQTIHQWPATLVQPVGSPLSLECTVEGTSNPNLYWYRQAAGRGLQLLFYSVGIGQISSEVPQNLSASRPQDRQFILSSKKLLLSDSGFYLCAWSRLAGYNEQFFGPGTRLTVL.

This clone was detected only a few times. The chain is built from TRBV2 and TRBJ2-2; 9 bases agree with TRBD1. J gave up 2 bases and V 6 bases, and 4 bases lay outside the gene matches. CDR3 length: 15 residues. Per the germline V gene, CDR1 is SNHLY and CDR2 is FYNNEI. The CDR3 DNA is TGTGCCAGCAGGCCGGGACAGGGTAACACCGGGGAGCTGTTTTTT. Its protein product is CASRPGQGNTGELFF.

The rearrangement joins TRBV6-2 or TRBV6-3 to TRBJ2-1; TRBD2 aligns across 15 bases. Looked up from germline, CDR1 is MNHEY and CDR2 is SVGEGT. The junction had 4 bases not matched to a gene; V was cut back by 6 bases and J by 4 bases. The CDR3 sequence is 16 residues long. CDR3 loop: CASSPGTSGRYNEQFF. The CDR3 DNA reads TGTGCCAGCAGCCCTGGGACTAGCGGGAGGTACAATGAGCAGTTCTTC.

The rearrangement uses TRBV4-2 and TRBJ1-6; the D gene is possibly TRBD1 (5 bases). Trimming left V 0 bases short and J 7 bases short, with 13 bases between. Germline loops: CDR1 LGHNA, CDR2 YNFKEQ. CDR3 length equals 16 residues. The CDR3, as DNA: TGTGCCAGCAGCCAAGAAGGGGTTTTAGGAAATTCACCCCTCCACTTT. Encoded protein: CASSQEGVLGNSPLHF.

The rearrangement joins TRBV18 to TRBJ2-2; no clear D gene. CDR3 length: 14 residues. V lost 5 bases and J lost 1, with 8 bases in between. Germline-derived CDR1 and CDR2 are KGHSH and LQKENI. CDR3 in amino acids: CASSAPENTGELFF. The DNA of the CDR3 is TGTGCCAGCTCAGCCCCGGAGAACACCGGGGAGCTGTTTTTT.

This chain links TRBV5-5 with TRBJ2-2, with 8 bases aligning to TRBD1. J gave up 1 base and V 7 bases, and 3 bases lay outside the gene matches. Germline assignment: CDR1 SGHKS and CDR2 YYEKEE (reference sequence). The CDR3 has 14 residues. CDR3 sequence (DNA): TGTGCCAGCGGAGGACAGGGGAACACCGGGGAGCTGTTTTTT. Its protein is CASGGQGNTGELFF.